This section outlines one T cell receptor beta chain sequence together with its context. The data stem from a study of blood T cell repertoires in COVID-19. Germline CDR1 and CDR2: SGHRS and YFSETQ. V lost 4 bases to trimming and J lost 1 base, with 12 bases between them. The CDR3 length is 15 residues. Data came from immunoSEQ multiplex PCR; TCRdb stores just in-frame clones and leaves some out. Of a few hundred thousand clones listed, 80% to 85% were seen once; the top ten hold 2% to 2.5%. This sequence was found in a woman aged 60-70 years with acute or convalescent COVID-19. Sequenced sample: peripheral blood. This chain joins TRBV5-1 and TRBJ2-1; possibly TRBD2 for D (6 bases). The CDR3 sequence: CASSPGLDSYNEQFF. CDR3 DNA sequence: TGCGCCAGCAGCCCGGGACTGGATTCCTACAATGAGCAGTTCTTC.